This T cell receptor (beta chain) was sequenced in a study of shared clonotypes between healthy human individuals. Measured with immunoSEQ multiplex PCR; TCRdb has only the in-frame clones, and not every one. The table includes about 450,000 clones, 70% to 80% detected once. The CDR3 loop spans 14 amino acids. V lost 10 bases to trimming and J lost 3 bases, with 15 bases between them. Germline V gene data show CDR1 as ENHRY and CDR2 as SYGVKD. The chain combines TRBV10-3 with TRBJ2-2, with D perhaps given as TRBD1 or TRBD2 (5 bases each). The TCR was taken from a woman aged 40-49 years in good health. Some clones in this sample may be carry-over from other donors' samples. The source material was PBMCs. Written as DNA, the CDR3 is TGTGCCACCTGCCGGGACCTTGACACCGGGGAGCTGTTTTTT. Its translation: CATCRDLDTGELFF.